These 12 T cell receptor beta chains originate from one sample sequenced in a study of long-term antiretroviral therapy in people with HIV. Assay version v3.0 of immunoSEQ was used, and it was run at survey level. Data came from immunoSEQ multiplex PCR; TCRdb stores just in-frame clones and leaves some out. Of 30,000 or so clones listed, roughly 74% are singletons. The sample consisted of unsorted PBMCs, taken 3 years after starting antiretroviral therapy. These receptor sequences come from a man in his fifties with HIV.

The rearrangement uses TRBV6-4 and TRBJ1-1; TRBD1 matches at 9 bases. The germline CDR1 and CDR2 sequences are MRHNA and SNTAGT. After removal of 5 bases from V and 3 bases from J, the junction contained 4 bases not matched to a gene. The CDR3 spans 14 residues. CDR3 residues: CASSYRTGDTEAFF. CDR3 sequence (DNA): TGTGCCAGCAGTTATCGGACAGGGGACACTGAAGCTTTCTTT.

V is TRBV11-1 and J is TRBJ2-6; unclear D gene. The CDR3 totals 15 residues. Looked up from germline, CDR1 is SGHAT and CDR2 is FQDESV (reference sequence). V was trimmed by 5 bases and J by 2 bases, leaving 10 bases between them. CDR3 nucleotide sequence: TGTGCCAGCAGCCGCACTCTCCCTGGGGCCAACGTCCTGACTTTC. Encoded protein: CASSRTLPGANVLTF.

This chain uses TRBV7-2 with TRBJ2-3; TRBD2 might be the D (5 bases). The V and J ends lost 0 bases and 2 bases respectively, with 12 bases between them. The CDR3 is 16 residues long. Germline values: CDR1 SGHTA, CDR2 FQGNSA. CDR3 coding DNA: TGTGCCAGCAGCTTAGCCCTGTCGGGATCCACAGATACGCAGTATTTT. This translates into CASSLALSGSTDTQYF.

The chain combines TRBV5-4 with TRBJ1-3; D perhaps matches TRBD1 (6 bases). From germline, CDR1 is SGHNT and CDR2 YYREEE (reference sequence). The CDR3 covers 15 residues. V lost 4 bases to trimming and J lost 2 bases, with 13 bases between them. This CDR3 reads CASSMQGGPGNTIYF. Written as DNA, the CDR3 is TGTGCCAGCAGCATGCAAGGGGGGCCTGGAAACACCATATATTTT.

V and J are TRBV28 and TRBJ2-1; the D gene is possibly TRBD2 (6 bases). The V end lost 1 base, the J end lost 6 bases, and 13 bases lay between the germline ends. CDR1 MDHEN and CDR2 SYDVKM come from the germline V gene. CDR3 length: 15 residues. The CDR3 sequence is CASSLLAGMINEQFF. DNA for the CDR3: TGTGCCAGCAGTTTATTGGCGGGAATGATCAATGAGCAGTTCTTC.

The chain carries TRBV6-1 and TRBJ1-1, with 7 bases fitting TRBD1. Per germline, CDR1 MNHNS and CDR2 SASEGT. The length of the CDR3 is 13 residues. The trim removed 8 bases at V and 4 bases at J, leaving 7 bases unmatched. CDR3 sequence: CASSRPGGTEAFF. The CDR3 bases are TGTGCCAGCTCCCGCCCAGGGGGCACTGAAGCTTTCTTT.

The chain carries TRBV28 and TRBJ2-3, with 10 bases aligning to TRBD2. Trimming took 5 bases from V and 4 from J; bases not matched to a gene: 21. The CDR3 has 20 residues. CDR1 is MDHEN, CDR2 SYDVKM, per germline. This chain's CDR3 is CASSPRTGRFTSGTADTQYF. CDR3 nucleotide sequence: TGTGCCAGCAGTCCCCGGACAGGGAGGTTCACTAGCGGGACAGCAGATACGCAGTATTTT.

This chain connects TRBV4-3 to TRBJ2-1; D perhaps matches TRBD2 (6 bases). V lost 4 bases to trimming and J lost 1 base, with 14 bases between them. Germline V CDR1 and CDR2: LGHNA, YSLEER. The CDR3 sequence is 16 residues long. The CDR3 protein is CASSRTGGLSYNEQFF. CDR3 sequence (DNA): TGCGCCAGCAGCCGCACCGGGGGTCTTTCCTACAATGAGCAGTTCTTC.

The chain has TRBV29-1 and TRBJ2-5; D possibly corresponds to TRBD1 (6 bases). Germline CDR1 is SQVTM and CDR2 is ANQGSEA. This CDR3 is built from 12 residues. Between the trimmed V and J ends, which lost 4 bases and 2 bases, there was a span of 8 bases. The CDR3 protein is CSVGTDQETQYF. CDR3 DNA: TGCAGCGTTGGGACAGATCAAGAGACCCAGTACTTC.

This clone was counted a single time. V usage is TRBV13 and J usage is TRBJ2-3; D uncertain. The CDR3 is 13 residues long. V lost 5 bases and J 1 base, leaving 7 bases between the germline ends. Germline V lookup: CDR1 PRHDT, CDR2 FYEKMQ (reference sequence). CDR3 coding DNA: TGTGCCAGCAGCCTTGGGCGCACAGATACGCAGTATTTT. Its translation is CASSLGRTDTQYF.

This clone has just a few counts. V usage is TRBV11-2 and J usage is TRBJ1-2; D perhaps matches TRBD1 (5 bases). The CDR3 runs to 15 residues. Trimming pared 2 bases from V and 4 bases from J, leaving 14 bases between. CDR1 and CDR2 from the germline V gene are SGHAT and FQNNGV. CDR3 sequence reads: CASSLTQGPLYGYTF. The CDR3, as DNA: TGTGCCAGCAGCTTAACGCAGGGCCCTCTCTATGGCTACACCTTC.

V usage is TRBV5-4 and J usage is TRBJ1-3; perhaps TRBD1 as D (5 bases). Per germline, CDR1 SGHNT and CDR2 YYREEE (reference sequence). CDR3 length equals 16 residues. V was shortened by 4 bases and J by 0 bases, with 14 bases between the two germline ends. In nucleotides, the CDR3 is TGTGCCAGCAGCCACGGGACCGTCAACTCTGGAAACACCATATATTTT. Protein: CASSHGTVNSGNTIYF.